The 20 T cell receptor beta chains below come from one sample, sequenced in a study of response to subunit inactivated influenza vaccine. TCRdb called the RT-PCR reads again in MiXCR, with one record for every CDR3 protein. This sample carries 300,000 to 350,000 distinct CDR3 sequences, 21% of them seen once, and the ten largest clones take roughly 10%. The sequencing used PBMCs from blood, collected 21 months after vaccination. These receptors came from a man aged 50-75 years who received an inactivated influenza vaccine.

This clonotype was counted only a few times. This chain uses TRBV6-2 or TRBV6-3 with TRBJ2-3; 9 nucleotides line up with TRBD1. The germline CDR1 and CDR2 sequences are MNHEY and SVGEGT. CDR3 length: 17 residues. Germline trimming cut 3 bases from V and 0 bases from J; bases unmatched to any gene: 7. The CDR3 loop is CASSYKTGTGSTDTQYF. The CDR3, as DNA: TGTGCCAGCAGTTATAAAACCGGGACAGGGAGCACAGATACGCAGTATTTT.

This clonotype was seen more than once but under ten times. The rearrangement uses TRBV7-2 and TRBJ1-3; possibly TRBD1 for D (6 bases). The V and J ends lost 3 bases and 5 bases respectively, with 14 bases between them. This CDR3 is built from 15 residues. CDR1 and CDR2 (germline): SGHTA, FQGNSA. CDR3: CASSFSGGQRNTIYF. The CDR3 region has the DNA TGTGCCAGCAGCTTTAGTGGGGGGCAAAGAAACACCATATATTTT.

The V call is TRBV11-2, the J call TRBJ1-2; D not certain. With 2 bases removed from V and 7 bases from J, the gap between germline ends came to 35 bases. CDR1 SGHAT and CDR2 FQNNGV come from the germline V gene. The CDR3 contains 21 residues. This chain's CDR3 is CASSLSVGTFARPGSSFGYTF. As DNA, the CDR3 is TGTGCCAGCAGCTTATCCGTTGGAACCTTCGCAAGACCCGGTTCCTCCTTTGGCTACACCTTC.

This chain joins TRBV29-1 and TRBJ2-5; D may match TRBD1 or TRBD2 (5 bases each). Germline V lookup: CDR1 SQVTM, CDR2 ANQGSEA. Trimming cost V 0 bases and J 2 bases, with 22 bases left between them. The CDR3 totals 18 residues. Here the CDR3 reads CSVEEVRGQAEPQETQYF. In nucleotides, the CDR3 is TGCAGCGTTGAAGAAGTTCGGGGCCAGGCGGAACCGCAAGAGACCCAGTACTTC.

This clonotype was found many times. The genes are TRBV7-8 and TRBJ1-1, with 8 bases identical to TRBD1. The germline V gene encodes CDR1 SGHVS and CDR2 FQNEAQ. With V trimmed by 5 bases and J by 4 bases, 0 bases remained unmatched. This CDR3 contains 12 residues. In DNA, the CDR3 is TGTGCCAGCAGCACAGGGGGCACTGAAGCTTTCTTT. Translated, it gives CASSTGGTEAFF.

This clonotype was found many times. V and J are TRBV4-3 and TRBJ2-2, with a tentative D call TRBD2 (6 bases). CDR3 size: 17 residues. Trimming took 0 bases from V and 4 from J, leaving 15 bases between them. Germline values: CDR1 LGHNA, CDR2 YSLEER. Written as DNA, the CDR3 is TGCGCCAGCAGCCAAGAGGTGGACTACTCGGGCACCGGGGAGCTGTTTTTT. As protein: CASSQEVDYSGTGELFF.

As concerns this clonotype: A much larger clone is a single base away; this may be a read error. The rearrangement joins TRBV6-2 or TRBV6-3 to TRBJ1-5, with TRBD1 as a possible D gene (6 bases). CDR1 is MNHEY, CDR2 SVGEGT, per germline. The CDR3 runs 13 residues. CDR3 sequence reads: CASTDSRYQAQHF. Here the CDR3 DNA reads TGTGCCAGCACGGACAGCCGGTATCAGGCCCAGCATTTT.

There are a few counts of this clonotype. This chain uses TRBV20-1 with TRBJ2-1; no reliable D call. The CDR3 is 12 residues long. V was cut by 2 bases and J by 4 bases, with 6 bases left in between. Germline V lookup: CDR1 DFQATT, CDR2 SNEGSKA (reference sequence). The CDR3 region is CSARKGYNEQFF. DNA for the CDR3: TGCAGTGCTAGAAAAGGGTACAATGAGCAGTTCTTC.

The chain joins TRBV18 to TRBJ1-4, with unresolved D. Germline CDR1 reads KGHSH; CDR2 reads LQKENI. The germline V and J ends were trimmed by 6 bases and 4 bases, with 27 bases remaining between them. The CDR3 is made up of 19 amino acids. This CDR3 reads CASSLRPAKMTLFNEKLFF. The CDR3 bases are TGTGCCAGCTCGCTACGTCCCGCCAAAATGACCCTCTTTAATGAAAAACTGTTTTTT. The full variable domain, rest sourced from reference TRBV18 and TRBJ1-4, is NAGVMQNPRHLVRRRGQEARLRCSPMKGHSHVYWYRQLPEEGLKFMVYLQKENIIDESGMPKERFSAEFPKEGPSILRIQQVVRGDSAAYFCASSLRPAKMTLFNEKLFFGSGTQLSVL.

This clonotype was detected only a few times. Here the CDR3 reads CASSFKGNHAGAQPQHF. The CDR3 DNA reads TGTGCCAGCAGTTTCAAGGGAAATCATGCGGGTGCTCAGCCCCAGCATTTT. The chain has TRBV12-3 or TRBV12-4 and TRBJ1-5, with D unclear. The V end was cut by 3 bases, the J end by 6 bases, with 21 bases between. CDR3 length: 17 residues.

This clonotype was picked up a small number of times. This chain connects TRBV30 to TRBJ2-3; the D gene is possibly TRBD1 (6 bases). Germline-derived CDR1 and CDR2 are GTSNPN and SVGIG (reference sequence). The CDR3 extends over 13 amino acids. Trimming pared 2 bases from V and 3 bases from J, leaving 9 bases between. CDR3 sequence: CAWSSQGTDTQYF. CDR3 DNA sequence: TGTGCCTGGAGTTCACAGGGAACAGATACGCAGTATTTT.

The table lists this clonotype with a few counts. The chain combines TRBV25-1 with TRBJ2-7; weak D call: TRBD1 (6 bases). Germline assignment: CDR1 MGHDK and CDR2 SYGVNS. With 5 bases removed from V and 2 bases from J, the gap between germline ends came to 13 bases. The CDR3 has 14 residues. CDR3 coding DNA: TGTGCCAGCAGTCAAGCCGGACAGACCTACGAGCAGTACTTC. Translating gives CASSQAGQTYEQYF.

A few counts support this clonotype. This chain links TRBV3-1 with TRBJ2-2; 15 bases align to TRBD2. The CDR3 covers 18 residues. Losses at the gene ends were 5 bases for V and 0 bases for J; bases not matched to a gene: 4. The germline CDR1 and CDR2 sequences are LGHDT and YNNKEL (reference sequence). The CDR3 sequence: CASSSGLAGGSNTGELFF. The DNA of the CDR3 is TGTGCCAGCAGCTCGGGACTAGCGGGGGGTTCGAACACCGGGGAGCTGTTTTTT.

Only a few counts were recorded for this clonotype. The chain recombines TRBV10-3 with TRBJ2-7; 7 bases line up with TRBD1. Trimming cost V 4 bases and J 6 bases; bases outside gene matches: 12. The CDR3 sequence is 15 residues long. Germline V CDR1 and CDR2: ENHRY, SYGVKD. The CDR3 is CAISAQLLQGLEQYF. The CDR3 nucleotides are TGTGCCATCAGTGCCCAACTTCTACAGGGGCTCGAGCAGTACTTC.

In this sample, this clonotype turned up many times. CDR3 amino acids: CASAKMTATADYTF. The CDR3 DNA is TGTGCCAGCGCAAAAATGACCGCTACCGCGGACTACACCTTC. The rearrangement uses TRBV6-2 or TRBV6-3 and TRBJ1-2; D unclear. The CDR3 sequence is 14 residues long. V shed 8 bases and J shed 10 bases, with 23 bases lying between them. Germline assignment: CDR1 MNHEY and CDR2 SVGEGT.

The DNA for the CDR3 is TGTGCCATCAGCCTGACAGGGGATGGGGGCTACACCTTC. Its protein is CAISLTGDGGYTF. This chain uses TRBV10-3 with TRBJ1-2, with 8 bases aligning to TRBD1. J gave up 8 bases and V 6 bases, and 8 bases lay outside the gene matches. CDR3 length equals 13 residues. CDR1 and CDR2 from the germline V gene are ENHRY and SYGVKD.

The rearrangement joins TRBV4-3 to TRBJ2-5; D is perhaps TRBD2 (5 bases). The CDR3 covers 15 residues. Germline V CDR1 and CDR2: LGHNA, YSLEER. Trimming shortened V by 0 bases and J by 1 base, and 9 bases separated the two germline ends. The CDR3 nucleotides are TGCGCCAGCAGCCAAGAAGTAGGACTCCAAGAGACCCAGTACTTC. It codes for CASSQEVGLQETQYF.

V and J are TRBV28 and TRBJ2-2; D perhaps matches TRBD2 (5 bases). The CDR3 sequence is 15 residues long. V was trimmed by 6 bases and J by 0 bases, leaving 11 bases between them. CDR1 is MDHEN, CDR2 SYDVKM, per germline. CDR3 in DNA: TGTGCCAGCAGAAGGACGGGAACGAACACCGGGGAGCTGTTTTTT. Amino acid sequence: CASRRTGTNTGELFF.

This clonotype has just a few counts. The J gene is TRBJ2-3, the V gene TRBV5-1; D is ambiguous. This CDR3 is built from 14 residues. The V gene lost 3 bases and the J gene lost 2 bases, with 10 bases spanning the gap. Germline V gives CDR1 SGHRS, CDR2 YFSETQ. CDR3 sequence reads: CASSSGLNTDTQYF. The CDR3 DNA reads TGCGCCAGCAGCTCCGGATTGAACACAGATACGCAGTATTTT.

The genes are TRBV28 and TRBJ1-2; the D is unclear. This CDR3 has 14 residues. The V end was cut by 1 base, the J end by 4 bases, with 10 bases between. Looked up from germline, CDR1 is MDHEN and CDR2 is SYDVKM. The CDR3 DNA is TGTGCCAGCAGTTTATTGGCACAGATCTATGGCTACACCTTC. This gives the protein CASSLLAQIYGYTF.